The entry below describes one TCR beta chain. What it binds is not known. TCRdb's table, derived via immunoSEQ multiplex PCR, lists solely in-frame clones and lacks some. The sample shows 23,000 or so clones, approximately 71% of them seen only once. Per germline, CDR1 SEHNR and CDR2 FQNEAQ (reference sequence). The length of the CDR3 is 17 residues. Trimming cost V 4 bases and J 1 base, with 19 bases left between them. The source of the sample is a study of STAT5B mutations in CD4+ large granular lymphocyte leukemia. Study-wide findings and caveats: About a quarter of private leukemic clonotypes occurred rarely in other patients' non-leukemic repertoires.

The sequence came from a human donor in good health. The chain links TRBV7-9 to TRBJ2-5; a weak D match, TRBD2 (6 bases). Sequencing used CD4+ T cells from blood buffy coats. The chain's CDR3 is CASSSDGRTRPQETQYF. Written as DNA, the CDR3 is TGTGCCAGCAGCTCGGACGGGAGAACCAGACCCCAAGAGACCCAGTACTTC.